The present T cell receptor beta chain was sequenced within a study of cytomegalovirus exposure and HLA in healthy donors. The PCR made use of 60 Vbeta and 13 Jbeta primers. TCRdb's table, derived via immunoSEQ multiplex PCR, lists solely in-frame clones and lacks some. The repertoire holds 150,000 to 200,000 clones, with around three quarters as singletons. V lost 4 bases and J 3 bases, leaving 4 bases between the germline ends. CDR3 length equals 11 residues. Germline V lookup: CDR1 SGHTS, CDR2 YDEGEE. Study results and limitations: Under in vitro conditions, three CMV-associated chains were confirmed as specific for CMV antigens. Most sequenced TCRs were rare (though some public TCRs occurred in many donors).

In regard to this clone: Its antigen is unidentified.

This TCR was sampled from a man aged 25 to 45 in good health and CMV-seronegative. This chain links TRBV5-8 with TRBJ1-1; D is undetermined. Sequenced sample: PBMCs. CDR3 sequence (DNA): TGTGCCAGCAGCCTTTACACTGAAGCTTTCTTT. Translating it yields CASSLYTEAFF.